Listed below are T cell receptor beta chains from one sample, sequenced in a study of cytomegalovirus exposure and HLA in healthy donors. Clones were read by immunoSEQ multiplex PCR, and TCRdb kept only the in-frame ones, dropping some. The table includes some 65,000 clones, 60% to 80% detected once. The sequencing sample was made of PBMCs. The receptor source for this set is a girl under 18 in good health and CMV-seropositive. Each CDR3 is given with its conserved first and last residue. Each record gives: clone size, D gene, V gene, J gene, CDR3 DNA, CDR3 protein. A D gene is named only where the DNA matches it firmly. Clone size is given for some rows only: seen once, a few or many times, or a class if the clone is expanded.

few,.,TRBV6-5,TRBJ1-4,TGTGCCAGCAGGCGCCAGGGAAACCCAGATGAAAAACTGTTTTTT,CASRRQGNPDEKLFF
.,.,TRBV7-9,TRBJ1-6,TGTGCCAGCAGCCCTGGACAGTCCTATAATTCACCCCTCCACTTT,CASSPGQSYNSPLHF
.,.,TRBV29-1,TRBJ1-1,TGCAGCGTTGTTAAGGGGCCTACTGAAGCTTTCTTT,CSVVKGPTEAFF
.,.,TRBV9,TRBJ1-3,TGTGCCAGCAGCGTAGCCGGGCCCAGCGGGGTAGCTGGAAACACCATATATTTT,CASSVAGPSGVAGNTIYF
.,.,TRBV5-4,TRBJ2-1,TGTGCCAGCACCATCCTCGGGGATGAGCAGTTCTTC,CASTILGDEQFF
.,TRBD1,TRBV4-1,TRBJ2-7,TGCGCCAGCGGCCAAATAAGCAGGACAGGGTCCTACGAGCAGTACTTC,CASGQISRTGSYEQYF
.,.,TRBV11-1,TRBJ2-3,TGTGCCAGCAGCCCGGAGGCCCTAAGGTCAGATACGCAGTATTTT,CASSPEALRSDTQYF
.,TRBD2,TRBV7-9,TRBJ2-3,TGTGCCAGCAGCGGCGGACTAGCGGGATTTGGGGATACGCAGTATTTT,CASSGGLAGFGDTQYF
.,.,TRBV21-1,TRBJ1-2,TGTGCCAGCAGCAGAATCAAAGGGGGGGCGGACTATGGCTACACCTTC,CASSRIKGGADYGYTF
.,.,TRBV25-1,TRBJ1-1,TGTGCCAGCGAGGGACAACCGAACACTGAAGCTTTCTTT,CASEGQPNTEAFF